This T cell receptor (beta chain) was obtained from a study of neurological immune-mediated disorders. In regard to this clonotype: Its antigen is not identified.

The length of the CDR3 is 16 residues. Germline V gene sequence: CDR1 MDHEN, CDR2 SYDVKM. V lost 7 bases and J lost 7; bases outside the gene matches: 13. Study-level points and caveats: HTLV-1-associated myelopathy led in TCR clonal expansion, while multiple sclerosis ranked lowest, below healthy controls. Sharing of CDR3 amino acid sequences among expanded clones across subjects was absent, suggesting private repertoires in all groups.

The sorted libraries took roughly 990,000 CD4+ or CD8+ T cells. 5'RACE with 10-nucleotide random UMIs generated the cDNA. Each CDR3 protein is one row after TCRdb ran MiXCR on the 5' RACE reads. Here the sample spans 11,000 to 15,000 distinct CDR3 sequences, around 14% being singletons. Sequenced input: CD8+ T cells from blood. This clonotype originated in a female donor with HTLV-1-associated myelopathy (HAM/TSP). The V gene is TRBV28, the J gene TRBJ2-2, with 9 bases matching TRBD1. The CDR3 sequence is CASKIFGTGMSGELFF. Here the CDR3 DNA reads TGTGCCAGCAAAATTTTCGGGACAGGGATGAGCGGGGAGCTGTTTTTT.